A selection of T cell receptor beta chains follows, all from one sample in a study of blood T cell repertoires in COVID-19. Only in-frame clones appear in the TCRdb table, and some are missing; sequencing was by immunoSEQ multiplex PCR. The sample carries about 120,000 clones, around 90% recorded once. The sample was peripheral blood. These receptors came from a woman between 50 and 59 years old with active or convalescent COVID-19. CDR3s include the opening cysteine and the closing phenylalanine or tryptophan. D genes are given only for firm matches. Size values are once, few and many counts, or a class for expanded clones, and some rows have none.

cdr3_aa: CAIKGLTSGRAAGELFF
cdr3_nt: TGTGCCATCAAAGGCCTGACTAGCGGGAGGGCCGCCGGGGAGCTGTTTTTT
d_call: TRBD2
clone_size: .
v_call: TRBV24-1
j_call: TRBJ2-2

cdr3_aa: CASSLRRVASGANVLTF
cdr3_nt: TGTGCCAGCAGCTTAAGGAGGGTAGCCTCTGGGGCCAACGTCCTGACTTTC
d_call: .
clone_size: .
v_call: TRBV7-9
j_call: TRBJ2-6

cdr3_aa: CASSFNSGQPQHF
cdr3_nt: TGTGCCAGCAGTTTTAATTCCGGGCAGCCCCAGCATTTT
d_call: .
clone_size: .
v_call: TRBV12-3/TRBV12-4
j_call: TRBJ1-5

cdr3_aa: CASSQVQNTEAFF
cdr3_nt: TGCGCCAGCAGCCAAGTACAGAACACTGAAGCTTTCTTT
d_call: .
clone_size: .
v_call: TRBV4-1
j_call: TRBJ1-1

cdr3_aa: CASSVLFNGQKGQPQHF
cdr3_nt: TGTGCCAGCAGCGTTCTCTTTAACGGACAGAAAGGGCAGCCCCAGCATTTT
d_call: .
clone_size: .
v_call: TRBV21-1
j_call: TRBJ1-5

cdr3_aa: CASSPRQISYNEQFF
cdr3_nt: TGTGCCAGCAGCCCCCGTCAGATCTCCTACAATGAGCAGTTCTTC
d_call: .
clone_size: .
v_call: TRBV7-3
j_call: TRBJ2-1

cdr3_aa: CASSYSGRNNSPLHF
cdr3_nt: TGTGCCAGCAGTTATTCGGGGAGAAATAATTCACCCCTCCACTTT
d_call: .
clone_size: once
v_call: TRBV6-5
j_call: TRBJ1-6

cdr3_aa: CASSPEGQLQETQYF
cdr3_nt: TGTGCCAGCTCACCAGAGGGCCAACTTCAAGAGACCCAGTACTTC
d_call: .
clone_size: .
v_call: TRBV18
j_call: TRBJ2-5

cdr3_aa: CASSVAGASGNEQFF
cdr3_nt: TGTGCCAGCAGCGTAGCAGGGGCTAGCGGCAATGAGCAGTTCTTC
d_call: .
clone_size: .
v_call: TRBV9
j_call: TRBJ2-1

cdr3_aa: CAIMPGGNEQFF
cdr3_nt: TGTGCCATCATGCCGGGAGGGAATGAGCAGTTCTTC
d_call: TRBD2
clone_size: .
v_call: TRBV10-3
j_call: TRBJ2-1

cdr3_aa: CASSPPLGGTYNEQFF
cdr3_nt: TGTGCCAGCTCACCGCCCCTCGGAGGGACCTACAATGAGCAGTTCTTC
d_call: .
clone_size: .
v_call: TRBV18
j_call: TRBJ2-1

cdr3_aa: CASSRLLAVAYEQYF
cdr3_nt: TGTGCCAGCAGCCGCCTCCTAGCGGTGGCCTACGAGCAGTACTTC
d_call: TRBD2
clone_size: .
v_call: TRBV6-4
j_call: TRBJ2-7

cdr3_aa: CASSYSTVTNYGYTF
cdr3_nt: TGTGCCAGCAGTTACTCGACAGTGACTAACTATGGCTACACCTTC
d_call: .
clone_size: .
v_call: TRBV6-6
j_call: TRBJ1-2

cdr3_aa: CASRPGLAGVEQYF
cdr3_nt: TGTGCCAGTAGACCCGGACTAGCGGGAGTCGAGCAGTACTTC
d_call: TRBD2
clone_size: .
v_call: TRBV19
j_call: TRBJ2-7

cdr3_aa: CASSPWTSGSKNIQYF
cdr3_nt: TGTGCCAGCAGCCCATGGACTAGCGGATCCAAAAACATTCAGTACTTC
d_call: TRBD2
clone_size: .
v_call: TRBV3-1/TRBV3-2
j_call: TRBJ2-4

cdr3_aa: CASSYPGSFIQRPLNTEAFF
cdr3_nt: TGTGCCAGCAGTTACCCCGGGTCCTTCATCCAACGCCCCTTGAACACTGAAGCTTTCTTT
d_call: .
clone_size: .
v_call: TRBV6-2/TRBV6-3
j_call: TRBJ1-1

cdr3_aa: CASSEMSRGLQPQHF
cdr3_nt: TGTGCCAGCAGTGAAATGAGCAGGGGGCTTCAGCCCCAGCATTTT
d_call: TRBD1
clone_size: .
v_call: TRBV6-1
j_call: TRBJ1-5

cdr3_aa: CATSDPRQGKQFF
cdr3_nt: TGTGCCACCAGTGACCCCAGACAGGGAAAGCAGTTCTTC
d_call: TRBD1
clone_size: few
v_call: TRBV24-1
j_call: TRBJ2-1

cdr3_aa: CASNPAGGSYEQYF
cdr3_nt: TGCGCCAGCAACCCGGCAGGGGGTTCCTACGAGCAGTACTTC
d_call: TRBD1
clone_size: .
v_call: TRBV5-1
j_call: TRBJ2-7

cdr3_aa: CSVQLAGGLNTQYF
cdr3_nt: TGCAGCGTTCAACTAGCGGGAGGTCTTAATACGCAGTATTTT
d_call: TRBD2
clone_size: once
v_call: TRBV29-1
j_call: TRBJ2-3

cdr3_aa: CASSSPQVLSYEQYF
cdr3_nt: TGTGCCAGCAGTTCCCCGCAGGTCCTCTCCTACGAGCAGTACTTC
d_call: .
clone_size: few
v_call: TRBV6-2/TRBV6-3
j_call: TRBJ2-7

cdr3_aa: CASSSSGRLGEQYF
cdr3_nt: TGTGCCAGCAGTTCTAGCGGGAGGTTGGGGGAGCAGTACTTC
d_call: TRBD2
clone_size: .
v_call: TRBV6-1
j_call: TRBJ2-7

cdr3_aa: CSVRQGGRKLFF
cdr3_nt: TGCAGCGTCCGACAGGGCGGCAGAAAACTGTTTTTT
d_call: TRBD1
clone_size: .
v_call: TRBV29-1
j_call: TRBJ1-4

cdr3_aa: CASSLVGGRAGEQYF
cdr3_nt: TGTGCCAGCAGCTTAGTTGGCGGGAGGGCAGGCGAGCAGTACTTC
d_call: TRBD2
clone_size: .
v_call: TRBV7-9
j_call: TRBJ2-7

cdr3_aa: CASSPTGGSGNTIYF
cdr3_nt: TGTGCCAGCAGCCCCACAGGGGGCTCTGGAAACACCATATATTTT
d_call: TRBD1
clone_size: .
v_call: TRBV3-1/TRBV3-2
j_call: TRBJ1-3

cdr3_aa: CAWTIGRETGNTIYF
cdr3_nt: TGTGCCTGGACCATAGGCAGGGAAACTGGAAACACCATATATTTT
d_call: .
clone_size: .
v_call: TRBV30
j_call: TRBJ1-3

cdr3_aa: CASSQLSGGRDIQYF
cdr3_nt: TGTGCCAGCAGCCAACTGTCAGGGGGCCGCGACATTCAGTACTTC
d_call: TRBD1
clone_size: .
v_call: TRBV14
j_call: TRBJ2-4

cdr3_aa: CASSLAVGANVLTF
cdr3_nt: TGTGCCAGCAGTCTAGCGGTAGGGGCCAACGTCCTGACTTTC
d_call: TRBD2
clone_size: .
v_call: TRBV28
j_call: TRBJ2-6

cdr3_aa: CASSIGGRTYEQYF
cdr3_nt: TGTGCCAGTAGTATAGGGGGGCGAACCTACGAGCAGTACTTC
d_call: .
clone_size: few
v_call: TRBV19
j_call: TRBJ2-7

cdr3_aa: CASSLAGTSGRASYEQYF
cdr3_nt: TGCGCCAGCAGCTTGGCCGGGACTAGCGGGAGGGCTAGTTACGAGCAGTACTTC
d_call: TRBD2
clone_size: .
v_call: TRBV5-1
j_call: TRBJ2-7

cdr3_aa: CASSLKETTYNEQFF
cdr3_nt: TGTGCCAGCAGTTTAAAGGAAACTACCTACAATGAGCAGTTCTTC
d_call: .
clone_size: few
v_call: TRBV27
j_call: TRBJ2-1

cdr3_aa: CASSLAAGRPGNEQFF
cdr3_nt: TGTGCCAGCAGCTTAGCGGCGGGCCGCCCGGGGAATGAGCAGTTCTTC
d_call: .
clone_size: .
v_call: TRBV7-9
j_call: TRBJ2-1

cdr3_aa: CASSRWTGRETQYF
cdr3_nt: TGTGCCAGCAGCCGATGGACAGGTCGAGAGACCCAGTACTTC
d_call: TRBD1
clone_size: .
v_call: TRBV14
j_call: TRBJ2-5

cdr3_aa: CASSLRAGYGNEQFF
cdr3_nt: TGTGCCAGCAGCTTAAGGGCAGGGTACGGCAATGAGCAGTTCTTC
d_call: .
clone_size: .
v_call: TRBV7-2
j_call: TRBJ2-1

cdr3_aa: CASSPGQNNSPLHF
cdr3_nt: TGTGCCAGCTCACCGGGACAGAATAATTCACCCCTCCACTTT
d_call: TRBD1
clone_size: .
v_call: TRBV18
j_call: TRBJ1-6

cdr3_aa: CASSQLDRGYSGNTIYF
cdr3_nt: TGCGCCAGCAGCCAACTGGACAGGGGATACTCTGGAAACACCATATATTTT
d_call: TRBD1
clone_size: .
v_call: TRBV4-3
j_call: TRBJ1-3

cdr3_aa: CASSPGLEETQYF
cdr3_nt: TGTGCCAGCAGTCCCGGACTAGAGGAGACCCAGTACTTC
d_call: TRBD2
clone_size: .
v_call: TRBV12-3/TRBV12-4
j_call: TRBJ2-5

cdr3_aa: CASSETGNSGANVLTF
cdr3_nt: TGTGCCAGCAGTGAGACAGGAAACTCTGGGGCCAACGTCCTGACTTTC
d_call: .
clone_size: .
v_call: TRBV2
j_call: TRBJ2-6

cdr3_aa: CASFWGGDNQPQHF
cdr3_nt: TGTGCCAGCTTCTGGGGGGGAGACAATCAGCCCCAGCATTTT
d_call: .
clone_size: .
v_call: TRBV6-5
j_call: TRBJ1-5

cdr3_aa: CASSRGLAGTTYNEQFF
cdr3_nt: TGTGCCAGCAGCAGGGGACTAGCGGGAACCACTTACAATGAGCAGTTCTTC
d_call: TRBD2
clone_size: .
v_call: TRBV7-2
j_call: TRBJ2-1

cdr3_aa: CAWGLQETQYF
cdr3_nt: TGTGCCTGGGGCCTCCAAGAGACCCAGTACTTC
d_call: .
clone_size: .
v_call: TRBV30
j_call: TRBJ2-5

cdr3_aa: CASSYGTGGGSNQPQHF
cdr3_nt: TGTGCCAGCAGTTACGGGACAGGGGGCGGTAGCAATCAGCCCCAGCATTTT
d_call: TRBD1
clone_size: .
v_call: TRBV6-2/TRBV6-3
j_call: TRBJ1-5

cdr3_aa: CASSLVRTGTGELFF
cdr3_nt: TGTGCCAGCAGCTTAGTAAGGACAGGAACCGGGGAGCTGTTTTTT
d_call: TRBD1
clone_size: .
v_call: TRBV11-2
j_call: TRBJ2-2

cdr3_aa: CASSQVRQSYEQYF
cdr3_nt: TGCGCCAGCAGCCAAGTTAGACAGTCCTACGAGCAGTACTTC
d_call: .
clone_size: .
v_call: TRBV4-1
j_call: TRBJ2-7

cdr3_aa: CASNLKAWGSYGYTF
cdr3_nt: TGTGCCAGCAATTTAAAGGCTTGGGGCAGCTATGGCTACACCTTC
d_call: .
clone_size: .
v_call: TRBV7-2
j_call: TRBJ1-2

cdr3_aa: CASSLGTGEQFF
cdr3_nt: TGTGCCAGCAGCTTGGGGACAGGGGAGCAGTTCTTC
d_call: TRBD1
clone_size: .
v_call: TRBV7-9
j_call: TRBJ2-1

cdr3_aa: CATRDNQETQYF
cdr3_nt: TGTGCCACCCGGGACAACCAAGAGACCCAGTACTTC
d_call: .
clone_size: .
v_call: TRBV24-1
j_call: TRBJ2-5

cdr3_aa: CASKAGMGTGELFF
cdr3_nt: TGTGCCAGCAAGGCCGGGATGGGGACCGGGGAGCTGTTTTTT
d_call: .
clone_size: .
v_call: TRBV6-5
j_call: TRBJ2-2

cdr3_aa: CASSTRRIEADTQYF
cdr3_nt: TGTGCCAGCAGCACAAGGCGGATTGAAGCAGATACGCAGTATTTT
d_call: .
clone_size: .
v_call: TRBV7-8
j_call: TRBJ2-3

cdr3_aa: CATSKLPLNTGGVETQYF
cdr3_nt: TGTGCCACCAGCAAATTACCTCTCAACACGGGAGGCGTGGAGACCCAGTACTTC
d_call: TRBD2
clone_size: .
v_call: TRBV15
j_call: TRBJ2-5

cdr3_aa: CASSLKLAGGSTDTQYF
cdr3_nt: TGTGCCAGCAGCTTGAAGCTAGCGGGAGGGTCCACAGATACGCAGTATTTT
d_call: TRBD2
clone_size: .
v_call: TRBV5-4
j_call: TRBJ2-3

cdr3_aa: CASSPNRGSNQPQHF
cdr3_nt: TGTGCCAGCAGTCCGAACAGGGGAAGCAATCAGCCCCAGCATTTT
d_call: TRBD1
clone_size: once
v_call: TRBV2
j_call: TRBJ1-5

cdr3_aa: CASSTGGTDTQYF
cdr3_nt: TGCGCCAGCAGCACCGGAGGAACAGATACGCAGTATTTT
d_call: .
clone_size: .
v_call: TRBV5-1
j_call: TRBJ2-3

cdr3_aa: CSVEDRQGAENIQYF
cdr3_nt: TGCAGCGTTGAAGATCGACAGGGGGCCGAAAACATTCAGTACTTC
d_call: TRBD1
clone_size: .
v_call: TRBV29-1
j_call: TRBJ2-4

cdr3_aa: CASSTGTGANYGYTF
cdr3_nt: TGTGCCAGCTCAACAGGGACAGGGGCTAACTATGGCTACACCTTC
d_call: TRBD1
clone_size: .
v_call: TRBV18
j_call: TRBJ1-2

cdr3_aa: CASSLVGRGPDTQYF
cdr3_nt: TGCGCCAGCAGCTTGGTTGGCAGGGGCCCAGATACGCAGTATTTT
d_call: .
clone_size: once
v_call: TRBV5-1
j_call: TRBJ2-3

cdr3_aa: CASSRGQFYEQFF
cdr3_nt: TGTGCCAGCTCACGCGGACAGTTCTATGAGCAGTTCTTC
d_call: .
clone_size: .
v_call: TRBV18
j_call: TRBJ2-1

cdr3_aa: CASSSGLAGWDNEQFF
cdr3_nt: TGTGCCAGCAGCTCGGGACTAGCGGGGTGGGACAATGAGCAGTTCTTC
d_call: TRBD2
clone_size: .
v_call: TRBV5-4
j_call: TRBJ2-1

cdr3_aa: CASGLGTNGETQYF
cdr3_nt: TGTGCTAGTGGTTTGGGGACAAACGGGGAGACCCAGTACTTC
d_call: .
clone_size: .
v_call: TRBV12-5
j_call: TRBJ2-5

cdr3_aa: CASSIKLARAGELFF
cdr3_nt: TGTGCCAGTAGTATAAAACTTGCTCGCGCCGGGGAGCTGTTTTTT
d_call: .
clone_size: .
v_call: TRBV19
j_call: TRBJ2-2